These 24 T cell receptor beta chains came from one sample sequenced in a study of blood T cell repertoires in COVID-19. Here immunoSEQ multiplex PCR was the method, and the copy in TCRdb shows in-frame clones only, minus some. In the table there are under 200,000 clones, about nine tenths of which are singletons. The sequenced sample was peripheral blood. The receptors derive from a man between 18 and 35 years old with active or convalescent COVID-19.

The V and J genes are TRBV3-1 (or the pseudogene TRBV3-2) and TRBJ1-3; no firm D call. Trimming pared 1 base from V and 0 bases from J, leaving 13 bases between. This CDR3 is 17 amino acids long. CDR1 and CDR2 from the germline V gene are LGHDT and YNNKEL (reference sequence). The CDR3 bases are TGTGCCAGCAGCCAAGGGTCAGGCCCTTTCTCTGGAAACACCATATATTTT. Its translation is CASSQGSGPFSGNTIYF.

The J gene is TRBJ1-1, the V gene TRBV5-4, with a tentative D call TRBD1 (5 bases). This CDR3 comprises 12 residues. Germline lookup yields CDR1 SGHNT and CDR2 YYREEE (reference sequence). With 3 bases removed from V and 6 bases from J, the gap between germline ends came to 9 bases. CDR3 in DNA: TGTGCCAGCAGCTCCCGGGGGGCTGAAGCTTTCTTT. Protein product: CASSSRGAEAFF.

This rearrangement joins TRBV18 to TRBJ2-3; D ambiguous. Germline CDR1 KGHSH, CDR2 LQKENI. V lost 3 bases and J lost 2, with 9 bases in between. This CDR3 has 14 amino acids. CDR3 loop: CASSPQVFTDTQYF. CDR3 DNA: TGTGCCAGCTCACCGCAGGTTTTCACAGATACGCAGTATTTT.

The CDR3: CASSELAGTTDTQYF. The CDR3 DNA reads as TGTGCCAGCAGTGAACTAGCGGGAACCACAGATACGCAGTATTTT. This sequence joins TRBV6-1 and TRBJ2-3; 9 bases match TRBD2. The trim removed 2 bases at V and 2 bases at J, leaving 2 bases unmatched. Germline loops: CDR1 MNHNS, CDR2 SASEGT. There are 15 residues in the CDR3.

This chain connects TRBV4-1 to TRBJ1-2, with D possibly matching TRBD1 (6 bases). The CDR3 has 15 residues. V was clipped by 2 bases and J by 5 bases, with 15 bases between them. Germline assignment: CDR1 MGHRA and CDR2 YSYEKL. The CDR3 nucleotides are TGCGCCAGCAGCCAAAGTCTGGGGGCTGGTTATGGCTACACCTTC. Translated: CASSQSLGAGYGYTF.

The chain combines TRBV6-6 with TRBJ2-2; the D gene is possibly TRBD2 (6 bases). This CDR3 has 15 amino acids. Germline lookup yields CDR1 MNHNY and CDR2 SVGAGI (reference sequence). V shed 2 bases and J shed 7 bases, with 14 bases lying between them. As DNA, the CDR3 is TGTGCCAGCAGTTACAAGCTGGGGGACTTCGGGGAGCTGTTTTTT. Translation gives CASSYKLGDFGELFF.

The J gene is TRBJ1-1, the V gene TRBV19; D might be TRBD1 (5 bases). V lost 3 bases to trimming and J lost 5 bases, with 13 bases between them. CDR1 is LNHDA and CDR2 is SQIVND in the germline V gene (reference sequence). The CDR3 contains 14 residues. The CDR3 sequence is CASSIGGVRTEAFF. CDR3 nucleotide sequence: TGTGCCAGTAGTATTGGGGGGGTGAGAACTGAAGCTTTCTTT.

This rearrangement joins TRBV12-5 to TRBJ1-1, with D possibly TRBD1 on 6 matching bases. The CDR3 runs to 16 residues. CDR1 is LGHNT and CDR2 is FRNRAP in the germline V gene. With 6 bases removed from V and 0 bases from J, the gap between germline ends came to 17 bases. CDR3 sequence reads: CASGRSRQAMNTEAFF. CDR3 coding DNA: TGTGCTAGTGGAAGATCACGACAGGCCATGAACACTGAAGCTTTCTTT.

The rearrangement uses TRBV6-1 and TRBJ1-2; 10 bases match TRBD1. CDR3 length: 14 amino acids. Germline V gene data show CDR1 as MNHNS and CDR2 as SASEGT. V was pared by 1 base and J by 8 bases, with 4 bases of the junction left unmatched. The CDR3 sequence: CASSEGTGGGGYTF. CDR3 DNA: TGTGCCAGCAGTGAAGGGACAGGGGGAGGAGGCTACACCTTC.

This clone was observed a few times. CDR3 coding DNA: TGTGCCAGCAGCCCACCGGGACATTCGTACAATGAGCAGTTCTTC. This codes for CASSPPGHSYNEQFF. The V gene is TRBV7-9, the J gene TRBJ2-1, with a possible D match to TRBD1 (6 bases). From germline, CDR1 is SEHNR and CDR2 FQNEAQ (reference sequence). V gave up 5 bases and J gave up 4 bases, with 15 bases separating them. This CDR3 has 15 residues. Combining the CDR3 with reference TRBV7-9 and TRBJ2-1 gives the whole variable domain DTGVSQNPRHKITKRGQNVTFRCDPISEHNRLYWYRQTLGQGPEFLTYFQNEAQLEKSRLLSDRFSAERPKGSFSTLEIQRTEQGDSAMYLCASSPPGHSYNEQFFGPGTRLTVL.

This clone was seen once. The chain uses TRBV7-2 and TRBJ1-4, with 8 positions matching TRBD1. Trimming took 4 bases from V and 7 from J; bases not matched to a gene: 14. This CDR3 is 17 amino acids long. The V gene's germline CDR1 is SGHTA and CDR2 FQGNSA. The CDR3 bases are TGTGCCAGCAGCTCCGAAGGAGCAGGGGGCTTAGGTGAAAAACTGTTTTTT. Amino acids: CASSSEGAGGLGEKLFF.

This chain joins TRBV10-3 and TRBJ2-7, with TRBD1 matching over 8 bases. The CDR3 is made up of 15 amino acids. Germline V gene lookup returns CDR1 ENHRY and CDR2 SYGVKD. The V and J ends lost 7 bases and 3 bases, in that order; junction bases with no gene match: 11. The CDR3 bases are TGTGCCATCAATGCCCGACCGGGACAGGTCTACGAGCAGTACTTC. As protein: CAINARPGQVYEQYF.

The rearrangement joins TRBV7-2 to TRBJ2-5, with 7 positions matching TRBD2. The V and J ends lost 3 bases and 1 base, in that order; junction bases with no gene match: 5. The length of the CDR3 is 15 residues. CDR1 is SGHTA and CDR2 is FQGNSA in the germline V gene. CDR3 protein: CASSLAGETQETQYF. The CDR3, as DNA: TGTGCCAGCAGCTTGGCGGGAGAGACCCAAGAGACCCAGTACTTC.

This clone was seen once. The chain uses TRBV30 and TRBJ2-2; D gene uncertain. Germline V gives CDR1 GTSNPN, CDR2 SVGIG (reference sequence). Trimming took off 6 bases at V and 1 base at J, with 3 bases between the two ends. The CDR3 has 11 residues. The CDR3, as DNA: TGTGCCTGTCAGAACACCGGGGAGCTGTTTTTT. It specifies CACQNTGELFF.

DNA for the CDR3: TGTGCTAGTGGTTTGTACAGGGACCGCTCCTATAATTCACCCCTCCACTTT. It yields the protein CASGLYRDRSYNSPLHF. The chain carries TRBV12-5 and TRBJ1-6; tentatively, D is TRBD1 (6 bases). This CDR3 comprises 17 residues. CDR1 LGHNT and CDR2 FRNRAP come from the germline V gene. Trimming left V 2 bases short and J 0 bases short, with 11 bases between.

This chain links TRBV21-1 with TRBJ1-2; the table assigns TRBD1, which was not confirmed against the DNA. TRBV21-1 is marked as a pseudogene. The CDR3 consists of 16 residues. CDR3 region: CASSKARTGDGYGYTF. For the CDR3, the DNA is TGTGCCAGCAGCAAAGCCCGGACAGGGGACGGCTATGGCTACACCTTC.

The rearrangement links TRBV10-3 to TRBJ2-1, with D possibly TRBD1 on 6 matching bases. Germline V gene data show CDR1 as ENHRY and CDR2 as SYGVKD. This CDR3 is 15 amino acids long. V shed 3 bases and J shed 1 base, with 10 bases lying between them. The DNA for the CDR3 is TGTGCCATCAGTGACCGGGACACGTCCTACAATGAGCAGTTCTTC. It specifies CAISDRDTSYNEQFF.

The chain uses TRBV11-2 and TRBJ2-1; 8 bases match TRBD2. The CDR3 covers 16 residues. Germline values: CDR1 SGHAT, CDR2 FQNNGV. V lost 5 bases to trimming and J lost 0 bases; unmatched junction nucleotides: 6. CDR3 DNA sequence: TGTGCCAGCAGCCCCGGGACTAGTGGCTCCTACAATGAGCAGTTCTTC. It codes for CASSPGTSGSYNEQFF.

The chain is built from TRBV5-8 and TRBJ1-1, with 8 positions matching TRBD1. In germline, CDR1 is SGHTS, CDR2 YDEGEE. After removal of 4 bases from V and 6 bases from J, the junction contained 14 bases not matched to a gene. This CDR3 is 16 amino acids long. The CDR3 region has the DNA TGTGCCAGCAGCGGAGCAGGGGGCGCGTATTTCGCTGAAGCTTTCTTT. Translation: CASSGAGGAYFAEAFF.

This chain uses TRBV5-1 with TRBJ2-7; D remains unclear. V was cut by 1 base and J by 2 bases, with 7 bases left in between. This CDR3 comprises 13 residues. Germline V gives CDR1 SGHRS, CDR2 YFSETQ. CDR3 sequence (DNA): TGCGCCAGCAGCTTGACTCCGACCTACGAGCAGTACTTC. It translates to CASSLTPTYEQYF.

CDR3 coding DNA: TGTGCTAGTACAGCTAGCGGCACAGATACGCAGTATTTT. It specifies CASTASGTDTQYF. V is TRBV12-5 and J is TRBJ2-3; a weak D match, TRBD2 (6 bases). CDR3 length equals 13 residues. Germline CDR1 is LGHNT and CDR2 is FRNRAP. V was cut by 8 bases and J by 1 base, with 10 bases left in between.

The gene calls are TRBV19 and TRBJ1-1, with D possibly TRBD1 on 6 matching bases. Germline loops: CDR1 LNHDA, CDR2 SQIVND (reference sequence). V lost 5 bases to trimming and J lost 3 bases, with 16 bases between them. The CDR3 has 15 amino acids. Here the CDR3 DNA reads TGTGCCAGTAGTCCTACAGGGTCGTTGGACACTGAAGCTTTCTTT. Its protein product is CASSPTGSLDTEAFF.

The chain is built from TRBV6-6 and TRBJ1-6; a possible D gene is TRBD1 (5 bases). Per the germline V gene, CDR1 is MNHNY and CDR2 is SVGAGI (reference sequence). V dropped 11 bases and J dropped 9 bases, with 17 bases sitting between them. This CDR3 region has 13 residues. The CDR3 region is CALPGDDVSPLHF. Written as DNA, the CDR3 is TGTGCCTTGCCGGGGGATGATGTTTCACCCCTCCACTTT.

J is TRBJ1-4 and V is TRBV30, with D perhaps matching TRBD1 (5 bases). The CDR3 length is 12 residues. CDR1 GTSNPN and CDR2 SVGIG come from the germline V gene (reference sequence). Deletions cut 3 bases from V and 8 bases from J, with 10 bases between. CDR3 bases: TGTGCCTGGAGAAGGGGCTACGAAAAACTGTTTTTT. Translating it yields CAWRRGYEKLFF.